A selection of T cell receptor beta chains follows, all from one sample in a study of cytomegalovirus exposure and HLA in healthy donors. Data came from immunoSEQ multiplex PCR; TCRdb stores just in-frame clones and leaves some out. The sample lists roughly 120,000 clones, around 92% occurring once. Material: PBMCs. These receptors came from a man younger than 40 in good health and CMV-seronegative. CDR3s leave out the opening cysteine and the closing phenylalanine or tryptophan.

v_call cdr3_aa
TRBV19 ASSPGTGAPYDGYT
TRBV4-3 ASSQSRTLYTTDTQY
TRBV21-1 ARGQPSQPQH
TRBV12-2 ASRSTDRGLKEKLF
TRBV27 ASSLGQGWRYEQY
TRBV19 ASSNRATNEKLF
TRBV10-3 ASKGGLSTDTQY
TRBV29-1 SGSTNLNTEAF
TRBV14 ASSQDQANYGYT
TRBV19 ASSLGNGNTEAF
TRBV5-1 ASSLTFTGYEQY
TRBV11-3 ASSLPPSRQGAYEQY
TRBV13 ASSSPGTYDYGYT
TRBV5-4 ASSLPNTRYGYT
TRBV28 ASSPLGTGNTEAF
TRBV19 ASSIGLSYEQY
TRBV15 ATKYPGTNYGYT
TRBV4-3 ASSQSGSDTGELF
TRBV7-9 ASSLLARNTEAF
TRBV5-6 ASSLRGLGIDEKLF
TRBV5-1 ASSGRGQGPYEQY
TRBV6-6 ASRDRPGENQPQH
TRBV2 ASSVTGGRSPLH
TRBV4-3 ASSPAGGGYEAF